This passage covers 13 T cell receptor beta chains from one sample sequenced in a study of control samples from healthy donors and cancer patients. Assay: immunoSEQ multiplex PCR; the TCRdb copy retains only in-frame clones and omits some. The repertoire holds 150,000 to 200,000 clones, with around 90% as singletons. Material for sequencing was blood. The receptors derive from a man aged 25-40 years in good health.

The chain uses TRBV3-1 (or the pseudogene TRBV3-2) and TRBJ2-7; maybe TRBD2 (5 bases). Deletions cut 4 bases from V and 3 bases from J, with 13 bases between. Germline lookup yields CDR1 LGHDT and CDR2 YNNKEL (reference sequence). This CDR3 region has 14 residues. The CDR3 bases are TGTGCCAGCAGCCTGTGGACTGCAAACTACGAGCAGTACTTC. Its protein is CASSLWTANYEQYF.

This chain links TRBV5-6 with TRBJ1-2, with 12 bases that match TRBD1. Germline V gene lookup returns CDR1 SGHDT and CDR2 YYEEEE. The CDR3 extends over 19 amino acids. V shed 0 bases and J 8 bases; nucleotides not matched to a gene: 17. The CDR3: CASSLAGGQGAGSIGGYTF. DNA of the CDR3: TGTGCCAGCAGCTTGGCCGGGGGACAGGGGGCGGGTTCAATCGGCGGCTACACCTTC.

The chain joins TRBV11-2 to TRBJ1-5; 12 nucleotides match TRBD1. Unmatched junction bases numbered 7, after V lost 1 base and J lost 0 bases. The CDR3 covers 19 residues. Germline-derived CDR1 and CDR2 are SGHAT and FQNNGV. Here the CDR3 DNA reads TGTGCCAGCAGCTTAGTAGGAGGGACAGGGGGCGTTAGCAATCAGCCCCAGCATTTT. It translates to CASSLVGGTGGVSNQPQHF.

V is TRBV5-1 and J is TRBJ1-4; TRBD1 matches 8 bases. The CDR3 is made up of 14 amino acids. The V segment lost 4 bases and the J segment 8 bases; nucleotides outside the gene matches: 7. Germline V gene sequence: CDR1 SGHRS, CDR2 YFSETQ. CDR3 DNA: TGCGCCAGCAGCGCGACCACAGGGGGGGAAAAACTGTTTTTT. It translates to CASSATTGGEKLFF.

This sequence joins TRBV6-5 and TRBJ1-4; TRBD1 aligns across 9 bases. The CDR3 covers 15 residues. CDR1 is MNHEY and CDR2 is SVGAGI in the germline V gene. The junction had 10 bases not matched to a gene; V was cut back by 6 bases and J by 8 bases. The CDR3 nucleotides read TGTGCCAGCAGCCCAAAGGACAGGGGATCGGAAAAACTGTTTTTT. It yields the protein CASSPKDRGSEKLFF.

The genes are TRBV5-5 and TRBJ1-4, with no clear D. CDR3 length: 13 amino acids. Trimming removed 5 bases at V and 7 bases at J, with 12 bases between. Germline CDR1 is SGHKS and CDR2 is YYEKEE (reference sequence). The CDR3 here is CASSRTAGEKLFF. As DNA, the CDR3 is TGTGCCAGCAGTCGGACGGCAGGTGAAAAACTGTTTTTT.

The CDR3 DNA is TGTGCCAGCAGCTTAGAGACCCTAGCCTACTCTGGGGCCAACGTCCTGACTTTC. Residues: CASSLETLAYSGANVLTF. The chain combines TRBV7-8 with TRBJ2-6; a weak D match, TRBD2 (5 bases). CDR1 and CDR2 from the germline V gene are SGHVS and FQNEAQ. The CDR3 loop spans 18 amino acids. Trimming shortened V by 1 base and J by 0 bases, and 13 bases separated the two germline ends.

The chain carries TRBV3-1 (or the pseudogene TRBV3-2) and TRBJ1-2, with D possibly matching TRBD1 (5 bases). This CDR3 is built from 16 residues. With 1 base removed from V and 1 base from J, the gap between germline ends came to 13 bases. The V gene's germline CDR1 is LGHDT and CDR2 YNNKEL (reference sequence). The CDR3: CASSQGWTGGNYGYTF. The CDR3 DNA reads TGTGCCAGCAGCCAAGGTTGGACCGGGGGTAACTATGGCTACACCTTC.

The chain uses TRBV15 and TRBJ2-3, with D perhaps matching TRBD2 (6 bases). This CDR3 region has 15 residues. Deletions cut 5 bases from V and 2 bases from J, with 14 bases between. CDR1 is LNHNV, CDR2 YYDKDF, per germline (reference sequence). The CDR3 sequence: CATSGVLALTDTQYF. The CDR3 DNA reads as TGTGCCACCAGCGGGGTACTAGCTCTCACAGATACGCAGTATTTT.

About this clone itself: This same CDR3 is encoded by further DNA sequences in the sample. This chain uses TRBV5-1 with TRBJ2-7; the D is unclear. The germline V gene encodes CDR1 SGHRS and CDR2 YFSETQ. This CDR3 is built from 13 residues. V gave up 0 bases and J gave up 3 bases, with 7 bases separating them. This CDR3 reads CASSLAGSYEQYF. The CDR3, as DNA: TGCGCCAGCAGCTTGGCCGGAAGCTACGAGCAGTACTTC.

The rearrangement uses TRBV7-2 and TRBJ2-2; D not resolved. The V gene's germline CDR1 is SGHTA and CDR2 FQGNSA. V lost 5 bases, J lost 1 base, and 8 bases lay in between. The CDR3 totals 14 residues. This chain's CDR3 is CASSLNRNTGELFF. DNA for the CDR3: TGTGCCAGCAGCCTCAACAGGAACACCGGGGAGCTGTTTTTT.

The chain is built from TRBV5-1 and TRBJ1-4; D remains ambiguous. The CDR3 extends over 15 amino acids. Germline loops: CDR1 SGHRS, CDR2 YFSETQ. Trimming took off 0 bases at V and 5 bases at J, with 11 bases between the two ends. This chain's CDR3 is CASSLAGSFNEKLFF. The DNA for the CDR3 is TGCGCCAGCAGCTTGGCCGGGAGCTTCAATGAAAAACTGTTTTTT.

This clone was seen just once. The V call is TRBV7-9, the J call TRBJ2-5, with D perhaps matching TRBD1 (5 bases). V was cut by 4 bases and J by 5 bases, with 5 bases left in between. The germline gives CDR1 SEHNR, CDR2 FQNEAQ (reference sequence). The CDR3 contains 11 residues. The CDR3 spells CASSSGETQYF. The CDR3 bases are TGTGCCAGCAGCTCAGGGGAGACCCAGTACTTC.